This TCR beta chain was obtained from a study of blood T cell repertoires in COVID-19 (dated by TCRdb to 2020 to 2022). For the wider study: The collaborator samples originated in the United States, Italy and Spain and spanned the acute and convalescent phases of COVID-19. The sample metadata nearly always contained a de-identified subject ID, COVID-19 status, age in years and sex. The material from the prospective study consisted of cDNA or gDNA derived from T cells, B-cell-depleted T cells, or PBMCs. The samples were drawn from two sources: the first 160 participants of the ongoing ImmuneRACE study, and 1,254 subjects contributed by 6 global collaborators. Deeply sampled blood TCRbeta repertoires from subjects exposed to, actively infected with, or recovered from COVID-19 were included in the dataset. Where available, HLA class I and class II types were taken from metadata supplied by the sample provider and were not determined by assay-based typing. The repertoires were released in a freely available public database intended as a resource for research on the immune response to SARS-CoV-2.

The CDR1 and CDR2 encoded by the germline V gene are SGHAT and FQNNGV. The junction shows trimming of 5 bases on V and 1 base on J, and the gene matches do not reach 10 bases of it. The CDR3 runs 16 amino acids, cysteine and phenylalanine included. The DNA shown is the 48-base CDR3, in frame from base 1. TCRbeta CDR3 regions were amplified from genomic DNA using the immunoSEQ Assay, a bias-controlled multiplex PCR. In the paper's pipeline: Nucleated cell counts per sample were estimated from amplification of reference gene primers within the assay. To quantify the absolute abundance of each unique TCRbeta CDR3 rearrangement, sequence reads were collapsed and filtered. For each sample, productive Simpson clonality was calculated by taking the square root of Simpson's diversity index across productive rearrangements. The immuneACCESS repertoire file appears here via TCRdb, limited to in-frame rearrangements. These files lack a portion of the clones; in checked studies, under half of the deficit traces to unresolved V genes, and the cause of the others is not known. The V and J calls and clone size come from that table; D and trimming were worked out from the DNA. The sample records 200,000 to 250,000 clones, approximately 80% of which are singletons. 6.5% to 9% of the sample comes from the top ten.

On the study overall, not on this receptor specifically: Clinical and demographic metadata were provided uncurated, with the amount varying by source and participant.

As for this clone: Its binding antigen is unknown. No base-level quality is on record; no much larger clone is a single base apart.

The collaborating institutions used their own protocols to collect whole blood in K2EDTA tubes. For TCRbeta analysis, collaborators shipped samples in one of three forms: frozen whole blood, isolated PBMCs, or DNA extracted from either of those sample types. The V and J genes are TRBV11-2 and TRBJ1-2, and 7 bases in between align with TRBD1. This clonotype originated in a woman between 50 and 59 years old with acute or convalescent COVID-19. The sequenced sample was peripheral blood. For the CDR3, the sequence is CASSPLQGQSNYGYTF. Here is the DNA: TGTGCCAGCAGCCCACTCCAGGGACAGAGTAACTATGGCTACACCTTC.